The 24 T cell receptor beta chains given below trace back to one sample, sequenced in a study of molecular identifiers for immune sequencing clone quantification (dated by TCRdb to the late 2010s). The library was obtained by PCR. TCRdb names Illumina HiSeq 4000 as the instrument used. The public reads were quality trimmed at Q25 with fastp and then assembled into clones with MiXCR by TCRdb, keeping productive beta chains. Merged by CDR3 protein, the rows form single entries marked with the most common genes and DNA. This sample gives 65,000 or so distinct CDR3 sequences in total; about 18% of them show up just once. About 1.6% of the sample lies in the top ten. Material: naive CD8+ T cells from blood, with Jurkat cell RNA spiked in. The cell subset or site label on this specimen signifies: FACS-sorted CD8+CD4-CCR7+CD45RA+ naive T cells. The receptors here all came from a human donor in good health. Some libraries in this study had Jurkat cell RNA spiked in.

This clonotype was counted at least ten times. The V gene is TRBV11-2, the J gene TRBJ2-3; maybe TRBD2 (5 bases). The CDR3 extends over 17 amino acids. Germline V gene sequence: CDR1 SGHAT, CDR2 FQNNGV. Trimming shortened V by 3 bases and J by 1 base, and 17 bases separated the two germline ends. CDR3 bases: TGTGCCAGCAGCTTTCGGGGAACGGGTCTCGGCACAGATACGCAGTATTTT. Its protein is CASSFRGTGLGTDTQYF.

At least ten counts were recorded for this clonotype. The rearrangement joins TRBV20-1 to TRBJ2-5; TRBD2 agrees at 13 bases. Losses at the gene ends were 3 bases for V and 1 base for J; bases not matched to a gene: 8. This CDR3 region has 17 residues. Germline V lookup: CDR1 DFQATT, CDR2 SNEGSKA (reference sequence). The CDR3 spells CSASDGTSGEIQETQYF. CDR3 in DNA: TGCAGTGCTAGCGACGGGACTAGCGGGGAAATCCAAGAGACCCAGTACTTC.

Turning to this clonotype: This may stem from a read error, because a much larger clone lies one nucleotide away. The J gene is TRBJ2-1, the V gene TRBV28, with D perhaps matching TRBD2 (6 bases). V was shortened by 11 bases and J by 3 bases, with 23 bases between the two germline ends. Germline loops: CDR1 MDHEN, CDR2 SYDVKM. The CDR3 consists of 16 residues. CDR3 DNA sequence: TGTGCCCGCACTTCTCCTTCAGAGGGAGGCTACAATGAGCAGTTCTTC. It yields the protein CARTSPSEGGYNEQFF.

The sample holds many counts of this clonotype. The V call is TRBV28, the J call TRBJ2-5, with 9 bases matching TRBD2. Germline lookup yields CDR1 MDHEN and CDR2 SYDVKM. This CDR3 has 16 amino acids. Trimming cost V 1 base and J 2 bases; bases outside gene matches: 5. In nucleotides, the CDR3 is TGTGCCAGCAGTTTATTTAGCGGGAGTTTGCAAGAGACCCAGTACTTC. It translates to CASSLFSGSLQETQYF.

This clonotype came up many times. This rearrangement joins TRBV20-1 to TRBJ2-7; D possibly uses TRBD1 or TRBD2 (5 bases each). The CDR3 has 14 amino acids. Per germline, CDR1 DFQATT and CDR2 SNEGSKA (reference sequence). Trimming shortened V by 3 bases and J by 5 bases, and 17 bases separated the two germline ends. The CDR3 DNA is TGCAGTGCTAGGGGCGGAGAGGGGTATAACGAGCAGTACTTC. Translation gives CSARGGEGYNEQYF.

This clonotype was observed at least ten times. The J gene is TRBJ2-7, the V gene TRBV5-1; tentative D call: TRBD1 (7 bases). The ends were cut back, 4 bases at V and 7 bases at J, with 15 bases in the middle. Germline V gene sequence: CDR1 SGHRS, CDR2 YFSETQ. The CDR3 sequence is 13 residues long. This CDR3 reads CASSPTGAGEQYF. CDR3 nucleotides: TGCGCCAGCAGCCCCACAGGGGCGGGGGAGCAGTACTTC.

On this clonotype itself: This could be a read error, since a much larger clone is one nucleotide away. V is TRBV28 and J is TRBJ2-7; D possibly matches TRBD1 or TRBD2 (6 bases each). CDR3 length: 15 amino acids. Germline V gene sequence: CDR1 MDHEN, CDR2 SYDVKM. CDR3 residues: CASSPRTHGGYKQYF. The DNA for the CDR3 is TGTGCCAGCAGCCCTAGGACCCACGGGGGCTACAAGCAGTACTTC.

Worth noting for this clonotype: A read error is possible here, since a much larger clone lies one base away. The chain combines TRBV14 with TRBJ2-7; D remains ambiguous. Germline CDR1 is SGHDN and CDR2 is FVKESK. This CDR3 spans 13 amino acids. V was clipped by 1 base and J by 6 bases, with 10 bases between them. CDR3 sequence: CASSQVTEFEQYF. The CDR3 coding sequence is TGTGCCAGCAGCCAAGTAACGGAATTCGAGCAGTACTTC.

This clonotype was seen more than once but under ten times. V is TRBV7-9 and J is TRBJ2-1, with 8 bases lining up with TRBD2. From germline, CDR1 is SEHNR and CDR2 FQNEAQ (reference sequence). The trim removed 3 bases at V and 0 bases at J, leaving 7 bases unmatched. The CDR3 consists of 17 residues. CDR3 sequence reads: CASSFSREVLSYNEQFF. The CDR3 region has the DNA TGTGCCAGCAGCTTTTCGCGGGAGGTACTCTCCTACAATGAGCAGTTCTTC.

In its sample, this clonotype was seen many times. Germline is not matched at one junction end, which may reflect a read error. The chain has TRBV10-3 and TRBJ2-7; D remains ambiguous. Germline V CDR1 and CDR2: ENHRY, SYGVKD. The CDR3 is 15 amino acids. This CDR3 reads CAIRESTLSSYEQYF. In DNA form, the CDR3 reads TGTGCCATCAGAGAGTCGACACTGAGCTCCTACGAGCAGTACTTC.

Ten or more counts support this clonotype. The CDR3 region has the DNA TGTGCCAGCAGCTCCCCCACTAGCGGGAGCGATGAGCAGTTCTTC. Its protein product is CASSSPTSGSDEQFF. The chain combines TRBV7-9 with TRBJ2-1; 11 positions match TRBD2. Germline V gene sequence: CDR1 SEHNR, CDR2 FQNEAQ (reference sequence). This CDR3 spans 15 amino acids. Losses at the gene ends were 4 bases for V and 8 bases for J; bases not matched to a gene: 7.

This clonotype occurred many times. The genes are TRBV5-5 and TRBJ2-3, with D perhaps matching TRBD2 (5 bases). The CDR3 spans 14 residues. With 5 bases removed from V and 4 bases from J, the gap between germline ends came to 14 bases. The germline V gene has CDR1 SGHKS and CDR2 YYEKEE (reference sequence). The CDR3 bases are TGTGCCAGCAGTTTAGCGTTTGGGGCAGATACGCAGTATTTT. Its translation: CASSLAFGADTQYF.

This clonotype was recorded many times. This chain uses TRBV24-1 with TRBJ2-2; no firm D call. CDR1 and CDR2 (germline): KGHDR, SFDVKD. Between the trimmed V and J ends, which lost 0 bases and 0 bases, there was a span of 4 bases. The CDR3 consists of 15 residues. In nucleotides, the CDR3 is TGTGCCACCAGTGATTTGCGCACGAACACCGGGGAGCTGTTTTTT. Translating gives CATSDLRTNTGELFF.

Turning to this clonotype: The junction differs from germline at one of its ends, possibly a read error. The chain couples TRBV7-6 to TRBJ2-1; D remains unclear. Germline V CDR1 and CDR2: SGHVS, FNYEAQ. CDR3 length: 15 amino acids. Here the CDR3 reads CASSLGLDPYNERFF. The CDR3 DNA reads TGTGCCAGCAGCTTAGGGCTCGACCCTTACAATGAGCGGTTCTTC.

This clonotype came up many times. The chain uses TRBV6-4 and TRBJ1-1, with 8 bases aligning to TRBD1. Trimming cost V 6 bases and J 3 bases; bases outside gene matches: 6. Per germline, CDR1 MRHNA and CDR2 SNTAGT. The CDR3 spans 14 residues. The CDR3 sequence is CASSLTTGDTEAFF. For the CDR3, the DNA is TGTGCCAGCAGCCTAACGACAGGGGACACTGAAGCTTTCTTT.

There are a few counts of this clonotype. This chain connects TRBV9 to TRBJ1-2; D remains ambiguous. The germline V and J ends were trimmed by 4 bases and 2 bases, with 15 bases remaining between them. The CDR3 is 15 residues long. CDR1 is SGDLS and CDR2 is YYNGEE in the germline V gene. The DNA of the CDR3 is TGTGCCAGCAGCCTAAGTAGGGCACCGAACTATGGCTACACCTTC. This translates into CASSLSRAPNYGYTF.

This clonotype has only a few counts. This chain links TRBV20-1 with TRBJ1-2; possibly TRBD1 for D (6 bases). CDR1 DFQATT and CDR2 SNEGSKA come from the germline V gene (reference sequence). Trimming removed 0 bases from V and 0 bases from J, with 14 bases in between. This CDR3 spans 16 amino acids. CDR3 sequence (DNA): TGCAGTGCTAGAGATCCCAAAGGGGGGGCTAACTATGGCTACACCTTC. It specifies CSARDPKGGANYGYTF.

This clonotype was observed at least ten times. The chain has TRBV12-3 or TRBV12-4 and TRBJ2-4, with 7 bases aligning to TRBD1. The V segment lost 5 bases and the J segment 2 bases; nucleotides outside the gene matches: 3. There are 14 residues in the CDR3. DNA for the CDR3: TGTGCCAGCAGTAGGACAGGATCCAAAAACATTCAGTACTTC. It yields the protein CASSRTGSKNIQYF.

Note on this clonotype: Given a much more abundant clone one base away, this may be a read error. V and J are TRBV20-1 and TRBJ2-1; TRBD2 matches 11 bases. CDR1 is DFQATT, CDR2 SNEGSKA, per germline (reference sequence). The CDR3 runs to 15 residues. V lost 5 bases, J lost 8 bases, and 11 bases stayed unmatched. Here the CDR3 DNA reads TGCAGTGCTGGTTCCCTTAGCGGGAGGGTCGATGAGCAGTTCTTC. Encoded protein: CSAGSLSGRVDEQFF.

CDR3 amino acids: CASSIGRTYEQYF. The CDR3 nucleotides are TGTGCCAGTAGTATCGGCAGGACCTACGAGCAGTACTTC. This chain connects TRBV19 to TRBJ2-7; D uncertain. Trimming left V 3 bases short and J 2 bases short, with 8 bases between. Germline V gives CDR1 LNHDA, CDR2 SQIVND (reference sequence). There are 13 residues in the CDR3.

This clonotype was seen at least ten times. V is TRBV30 and J is TRBJ2-1; D is ambiguous. The CDR3 loop spans 11 amino acids. CDR1 and CDR2 from the germline V gene are GTSNPN and SVGIG (reference sequence). Between the trimmed V and J ends, which lost 3 bases and 6 bases, there was a span of 6 bases. This chain's CDR3 is CAWSNFNEQFF. CDR3 nucleotide sequence: TGTGCCTGGAGCAACTTCAATGAGCAGTTCTTC. Full variable domain (remainder filled in from reference TRBV30 and TRBJ2-1): SQTIHQWPATLVQPVGSPLSLECTVEGTSNPNLYWYRQAAGRGLQLLFYSVGIGQISSEVPQNLSASRPQDRQFILSSKKLLLSDSGFYLCAWSNFNEQFFGPGTRLTVL.

Details on this clonotype: A much larger clone is a single base away; this may be a read error. The V gene is TRBV2, the J gene TRBJ2-1; D is perhaps TRBD1 or TRBD2 (5 bases each). The ends were cut back, 4 bases at V and 5 bases at J, with 6 bases in the middle. This CDR3 comprises 12 residues. Per germline, CDR1 SNHLY and CDR2 FYNNEI. The CDR3 DNA sequence: TGTGCCAGCAGTGGGGACCACAATGAGCAGTTCTTC. It specifies CASSGDHNEQFF.

This clonotype was counted many times. This chain links TRBV7-9 with TRBJ1-1; D is uncertain. Trimming took 7 bases from V and 1 from J, leaving 16 bases between them. The germline CDR1 and CDR2 sequences are SEHNR and FQNEAQ (reference sequence). This CDR3 spans 15 amino acids. In DNA form, the CDR3 reads TGTGCCAGCACCCAAATAACCGGGAAGAACACTGAAGCTTTCTTT. Protein sequence: CASTQITGKNTEAFF.

This clonotype was observed at least ten times. V gene TRBV19 combines with J gene TRBJ2-7; 12 bases agree with TRBD2. The J segment lost 6 bases and the V segment lost 3 bases, leaving 6 bases of the junction unmatched. The CDR3 sequence is 15 residues long. CDR1 and CDR2 (germline): LNHDA, SQIVND (reference sequence). Written as DNA, the CDR3 is TGTGCCAGTAGTATCCTGACTAGCGGGAGTTCCGAGCAGTACTTC. It codes for CASSILTSGSSEQYF.